This T cell receptor (beta chain) was sequenced for a study of identifying expanded T cells in peripheral blood. As regards this clone: Antigen: not known.

The CDR3 covers 13 residues. From germline, CDR1 is LNHDA and CDR2 SQIVND (reference sequence). V dropped 5 bases and J dropped 8; count of bases not matched to a gene: 7. Collection occurred without any documented infections or immune events in donors. Broader study findings: Differentially abundant clones: 1 to 1.5 between replicates, around 16 at 2 to 3 weeks, around 19 at four. Variance in clone template counts between approximately two-week samples significantly increased with total template count across all healthy donors.

The repertoire was sequenced with immunoSEQ multiplex PCR; TCRdb's copy has only in-frame clones and lacks some. The sample lists about 90,000 clones; 70% to 90% were seen once. The specimen sequenced was blood. The sequence derives from a person aged 18 to 69 in good health. This chain joins TRBV19 and TRBJ1-1, with 8 bases aligning to TRBD1. DNA of the CDR3: TGTGCCAGTAGTCCTTTAAGACAGGGGGAAGCTTTCTTT. Its translation is CASSPLRQGEAFF.